The present entry profiles one TCR beta chain with its context. The antigen is not known. The sample comes from a study of T cell repertoires in ileal Crohn's disease. Across the study: About half of patients got postoperative therapy: about a dozen thiopurines, approximately 18 anti-TNF. General study points: Endoscopic recurrence occurred in every patient whose clonality exceeded 26.8%.

Sequenced by immunoSEQ multiplex PCR; TCRdb stores in-frame clones only, minus some. This repertoire shows over 6,000 clones, less than 75% found once; its top ten account for about a sixth. CDR1 is SGHRS and CDR2 is YFSETQ in the germline V gene. The V end lost 0 bases, the J end lost 6 bases, and 16 bases lay between the germline ends. The CDR3 extends over 16 amino acids. This chain links TRBV5-1 with TRBJ2-1; tentatively, D is TRBD1 (5 bases). This clonotype was sampled from an adult with Crohn's disease. Input material: ileal tissue. The CDR3 loop is CASSLGSGKMINEQFF. CDR3 sequence (DNA): TGCGCCAGCAGCTTGGGATCAGGGAAAATGATCAATGAGCAGTTCTTC.